A selection of T cell receptor beta chains follows, all from one sample in a study of blood T cell repertoires in COVID-19. Clones were sequenced by immunoSEQ multiplex PCR, and TCRdb holds only the in-frame ones, with some missing. The sample yields 200,000 to 250,000 clones, more than 75% seen once. Sequencing input: PBMCs or T cells enriched from blood (not recorded which). These receptors all come from a middle-aged man who had recovered from COVID-19. Both conserved end residues are part of each CDR3. D genes are given only for firm matches. Rows give clone size only sometimes, using once, few, many, or a class for an expanded clone.

TRBV3-1/TRBV3-2	TRBD2	TRBJ2-1	NA	CASSQDGGLAVNNEQFF	TGTGCCAGCAGCCAAGATGGAGGGCTAGCGGTTAACAATGAGCAGTTCTTC
TRBV2	NA	TRBJ1-2	NA	CASSPNRATNYGYTF	TGTGCCAGCAGTCCCAACAGGGCAACTAACTATGGCTACACCTTC
TRBV27	NA	TRBJ2-1	once	CASSFSSYNEQFF	TGTGCCAGCAGTTTTAGTTCCTACAATGAGCAGTTCTTC
TRBV12-3/TRBV12-4	TRBD1	TRBJ1-2	NA	CASSSTGDGYTF	TGTGCCAGCAGTTCAACAGGGGATGGCTACACCTTC
TRBV21-1	NA	TRBJ2-1	NA	CASSSGGPSEQFF	TGTGCCAGCAGCTCCGGGGGGCCGAGTGAGCAGTTCTTC
TRBV30	NA	TRBJ2-5	NA	CAWSDDRPTGTQYF	TGTGCCTGGAGTGATGACCGTCCGACGGGGACCCAGTACTTC
TRBV5-6	NA	TRBJ2-1	NA	CASSLSGSSALF	TGTGCCAGCAGCTTGAGCGGGTCCAGCGCCCTCTTC
TRBV11-3	NA	TRBJ1-2	NA	CASSLGGTFNYGYTF	TGTGCCAGCAGCCTGGGGGGGACTTTTAACTATGGCTACACCTTC
TRBV4-1	NA	TRBJ1-1	NA	CASSQGNGGMGGEEAFF	TGCGCCAGCAGCCAGGGGAATGGGGGAATGGGGGGTGAGGAAGCTTTCTTT
TRBV19	TRBD2	TRBJ2-1	NA	CASTGLIAGGNEQFF	TGTGCCAGTACGGGATTAATAGCGGGAGGGAATGAGCAGTTCTTC
TRBV4-1	NA	TRBJ2-2	NA	CASSQVARELFF	TGCGCCAGCAGCCAAGTAGCCCGGGAGCTGTTTTTT
TRBV7-2	NA	TRBJ2-1	NA	CASSSRVTGYNEQFF	TGTGCCAGCAGCTCCCGCGTGACCGGGTACAATGAGCAGTTCTTC
TRBV7-9	NA	TRBJ1-3	NA	CASSFPGAGNTIYF	TGTGCCAGCAGCTTCCCAGGGGCTGGAAACACCATATATTTT
TRBV19	TRBD1	TRBJ1-1	NA	CASSLRGQEGTEAFF	TGTGCCAGTAGTCTACGGGGACAGGAAGGCACTGAAGCTTTCTTT
TRBV7-2	TRBD1	TRBJ2-7	NA	CASSRQGQQYF	TGTGCCAGCAGCCGACAGGGACAGCAGTACTTC
TRBV7-8	TRBD1	TRBJ2-3	NA	CASSLMQGATDTQYF	TGTGCCAGCAGCTTAATGCAGGGGGCCACAGATACGCAGTATTTT
TRBV6-2/TRBV6-3	NA	TRBJ1-1	NA	CASSYWRVNTEAFF	TGTGCCAGCAGTTATTGGCGGGTGAACACTGAAGCTTTCTTT